This T cell receptor (beta chain) was observed in a study of blood T cell repertoires in COVID-19. Turning to the study itself: The samples span acute and convalescent COVID-19 from the United States, Italy and Spain. T cells, B-cell-depleted T cells, or PBMCs supplied cDNA or gDNA.

The CDR3 spans 16 residues. J was trimmed by 7 bases and V by 6 bases; bases with no gene match: 11. In germline, CDR1 is MDHEN, CDR2 SYDVKM. Per the original data handling: From reference gene primer amplification, estimates of nucleated cell counts were derived. Assay: immunoSEQ multiplex PCR; the TCRdb copy retains only in-frame clones and omits some. The D gene and trimming were derived from the DNA, and the V and J assignments and clone size from that table. Here the sample spans about 230,000 clones, 85% to 90% being singletons. Patients at the Seattle site were enrolled during active infection and followed longitudinally.

The chain recombines TRBV28 with TRBJ2-5, with 13 bases identical to TRBD2. The receptor was derived from a man between 50 and 59 years old with COVID-19, enrolled during active disease. Sequenced input: peripheral blood. Here the CDR3 reads CASRQRTSGGPGTQYF. The CDR3 nucleotides are TGTGCCAGCAGGCAGAGGACTAGCGGGGGACCAGGGACCCAGTACTTC. Complete variable domain (other parts from reference TRBV28 and TRBJ2-5): DVKVTQSSRYLVKRTGEKVFLECVQDMDHENMFWYRQDPGLGLRLIYFSYDVKMKEKGDIPEGYSVSREKKERFSLILESASTNQTSMYLCASRQRTSGGPGTQYFGPGTRLLVL.